What follows describes a single TCR beta chain. The antigen is undetermined. This sample was taken from a study of cytomegalovirus exposure and HLA in healthy donors. V lost 4 bases and J lost 8; bases outside the gene matches: 8. In germline, CDR1 is MDHEN, CDR2 SYDVKM. This CDR3 comprises 14 residues. The PCR ran on 60 Vbeta and 13 Jbeta primers. TCRdb keeps only in-frame clones here, not all; method: immunoSEQ multiplex PCR. This table has 170,000 or so clones, nearly 80% appearing once. Study outcomes and limitations: With later analysis, a missense DCLRE1C variant became linked to TCR beta V- and J-gene trimming. In an earlier analysis, productive rearrangement rates for most beta V segments clustered near 90% or 30%.

Sequenced: PBMCs. This chain connects TRBV28 to TRBJ2-1; 7 bases are a match to TRBD2. The origin of this receptor is a woman aged 40 to 50 in good health and CMV-seronegative. CDR3 nucleotide sequence: TGTGCCAGCAGTTCCCTGGGAGGGAGCCATGAGCAGTTCTTC. Amino acid sequence: CASSSLGGSHEQFF.